This T cell receptor beta chain emerged from a study of yellow fever vaccine responses in identical twins. Overall study results and limits: Twins reportedly had a vaccine T cell response that seemed partly convergent, partly personalized.

CDR1 is SSHAT, CDR2 FNYEAQ, per germline (reference sequence). The CDR3 runs to 17 residues. TCRdb recomputed calls from the RT-PCR reads with MiXCR, one row per CDR3 protein. The table shows 2,500 or so distinct CDR3 sequences, with approximately 87% occurring only once. With respect to this clonotype: Antigen: not known. Its ends do not fully match the called genes, so a read error is possible.

The chain is built from TRBV7-7 and TRBJ2-2; D call uncertain. The sample consisted of T cells from blood (PBMCs), unsorted or a sorted subset (not recorded which), taken before or after yellow fever vaccination (not recorded which). The receptor comes from a woman younger than 35 who received the yellow fever vaccine. Here the CDR3 reads CASSLGPPRGNTGELFF. In nucleotides, the CDR3 is TGTGCTAGCAGCTTAGGCCCCCCAAGAGGGAACACCGGGGAGCTGTTTTTT.